These 27 T cell receptor beta chains share one sample of origin, sequenced in a study of T cells in Graves' hyperthyroidism and ophthalmopathy (dated by TCRdb to the late 2010s). The protocol used for the library was multiplex PCR. TCRdb lists the instrument as Illumina HiSeq 2000. The TCR beta CDR3 regions were amplified from the RNA transcripts. A first-round RT-PCR of the TCR CDR3 used the HTBI primer set with the Qiagen OneStep RT-PCR kit. The raw public data were reprocessed by TCRdb itself: fastp quality trimming at Q25, MiXCR clonotype calling, in-frame beta chains only. Rows merge per CDR3 protein into single entries with the most common DNA and genes. This sample gives about 560,000 distinct CDR3 sequences in total; roughly a sixth of them show up just once. Of the sample, roughly 18% falls within the top ten clones. The specimen was blood. These receptor sequences come from a young woman with Graves' hyperthyroidism.

Remarks on this clonotype: This clone may be a read error of a much larger clone one base away. The rearrangement uses TRBV12-5 and TRBJ2-1; 8 bases are shared with TRBD2. CDR3 size: 15 residues. V was clipped by 0 bases and J by 8 bases; unmatched bases: 6. In germline, CDR1 is LGHNT, CDR2 FRNRAP. CDR3 sequence (DNA): TGTGCTAGTGGTTTGGTCCGGGGGGGGAGCTATGAGCAGTTCTTC. Translated, it gives CASGLVRGGSYEQFF. The full variable domain, with the rest looked up from reference TRBV12-5 and TRBJ2-1, is DARVTQTPRHKVTEMGQEVTMRCQPILGHNTVFWYRQTMMQGLELLAYFRNRAPLDDSGMPKDRFSAEMPDATLATLKIQPSEPRDSAVYFCASGLVRGGSYEQFFGPGTRLTVL.

This clonotype has at least ten counts. V and J are TRBV27 and TRBJ2-7; 7 bases line up with TRBD1. Germline V gene data show CDR1 as MNHEY and CDR2 as SMNVEV (reference sequence). V dropped 6 bases and J dropped 0; count of bases not matched to a gene: 5. The CDR3 is 14 residues long. The CDR3 coding sequence is TGTGCCAGCAGCTACAGGGGAAGCTCCTACGAGCAGTACTTC. Amino acids: CASSYRGSSYEQYF.

Many counts were recorded for this clonotype. The chain links TRBV5-8 to TRBJ2-7, with 7 positions matching TRBD2. Germline trimming cut 6 bases from V and 3 bases from J; bases unmatched to any gene: 12. Germline loops: CDR1 SGHTS, CDR2 YDEGEE. The CDR3 covers 15 residues. The CDR3 loop is CASTTREGISYEQYF. CDR3 DNA sequence: TGTGCCAGCACAACCAGGGAGGGTATTAGCTACGAGCAGTACTTC.

This clonotype was recorded a few times. V and J are TRBV20-1 and TRBJ2-3; 7 nucleotides align to TRBD2. J gave up 4 bases and V 4 bases, and 8 bases lay outside the gene matches. This CDR3 is 14 amino acids long. The germline V gene has CDR1 DFQATT and CDR2 SNEGSKA (reference sequence). CDR3 sequence: CSATPTSGADTQYF. CDR3 sequence (DNA): TGCAGTGCTACCCCGACCAGCGGGGCAGATACGCAGTATTTT.

The CDR3 loop reads CASGLRPGKGYTF. The CDR3 coding sequence is TGTGCTAGTGGTTTGAGGCCCGGGAAGGGCTACACCTTC. The chain is built from TRBV12-5 and TRBJ1-2; D not resolved. The CDR3 spans 13 residues. Trimming stripped 2 bases from V and 8 bases from J, with 12 bases between. Germline CDR1 and CDR2: LGHNT and FRNRAP.

CDR3 nucleotides: TGTGCCACCAAATCTGGGACAGGGGATGTCAATGAGCAGTTCTTC. Amino acid sequence: CATKSGTGDVNEQFF. This chain uses TRBV24-1 with TRBJ2-1; the match to TRBD1 covers 10 bases. The CDR3 length is 15 residues. Trimming took 8 bases from V and 6 from J; bases not matched to a gene: 9. Germline lookup yields CDR1 KGHDR and CDR2 SFDVKD.

This clonotype was seen more than once but under ten times. J is TRBJ2-4 and V is TRBV12-3 or TRBV12-4, with no clear D. The CDR3 extends over 13 amino acids. V dropped 4 bases and J dropped 4 bases, with 8 bases sitting between them. This CDR3 is CASSSHRKNIQYF. CDR3 coding DNA: TGTGCCAGCAGTTCTCACCGGAAAAACATTCAGTACTTC.

This clonotype came up a few times. The chain is built from TRBV24-1 and TRBJ1-2; D is unresolved. Trimming left V 4 bases short and J 5 bases short, with 10 bases between. Looked up from germline, CDR1 is KGHDR and CDR2 is SFDVKD. This CDR3 contains 13 residues. Written as DNA, the CDR3 is TGTGCCACCAGTGAACGTTCTGCTTATGGCTACACCTTC. It encodes CATSERSAYGYTF.

The chain recombines TRBV11-3 with TRBJ2-5; 9 bases map to TRBD2. CDR1 and CDR2 from the germline V gene are SGHNT and YENEEA. The V segment lost 3 bases and the J segment 5 bases; nucleotides outside the gene matches: 10. This CDR3 is built from 16 residues. This CDR3 is CASSFGGSGSSETQYF. The CDR3 region has the DNA TGTGCCAGCAGCTTCGGGGGTAGCGGGAGTTCGGAGACCCAGTACTTC. Complete variable domain (other parts from reference TRBV11-3 and TRBJ2-5): EAGVVQSPRYKIIEKKQPVAFWCNPISGHNTLYWYLQNLGQGPELLIRYENEEAVDDSQLPKDRFSAERLKGVDSTLKIQPAELGDSAVYLCASSFGGSGSSETQYFGPGTRLLVL.

J is TRBJ2-3 and V is TRBV25-1; TRBD1 aligns across 7 bases. The CDR3 totals 16 residues. V was pared by 5 bases and J by 1 base, with 9 bases of the junction left unmatched. CDR1 is MGHDK and CDR2 is SYGVNS in the germline V gene. The DNA for the CDR3 is TGTGCCAGCAGTCCACGGACAGGACCCCGCACAGATACGCAGTATTTT. Translation: CASSPRTGPRTDTQYF.

The sample holds a few counts of this clonotype. The chain employs TRBV5-1 and TRBJ1-1; 10 bases match TRBD1. Germline CDR1 is SGHRS and CDR2 is YFSETQ. The J segment lost 4 bases and the V segment lost 1 base, leaving 7 bases of the junction unmatched. The CDR3 is 16 residues long. The CDR3 nucleotides read TGCGCCAGCAGCTTGCGTCTGGGACAGGGGAGCACTGAAGCTTTCTTT. It yields the protein CASSLRLGQGSTEAFF.

V usage is TRBV7-2 and J usage is TRBJ2-7, with 13 bases identical to TRBD2. CDR1 SGHTA and CDR2 FQGNSA come from the germline V gene. V gave up 3 bases and J gave up 7 bases; unmatched junction bases: 6. The CDR3 sequence is 15 residues long. The CDR3 coding sequence is TGTGCCAGCAGCTTGGGGACTAGCGGGATTAGGGAGCAGTACTTC. Protein: CASSLGTSGIREQYF. Based on the CDR3 plus reference TRBV7-2 and TRBJ2-7, the full variable domain is GAGVSQSPSNKVTEKGKDVELRCDPISGHTALYWYRQSLGQGLEFLIYFQGNSAPDKSGLPSDRFSAERTGGSVSTLTIQRTQQEDSAVYLCASSLGTSGIREQYFGPGTRLTVT.

There are a few counts of this clonotype. The chain links TRBV6-1 to TRBJ2-3; 13 bases map to TRBD2. The germline gives CDR1 MNHNS, CDR2 SASEGT. The CDR3 is made up of 15 amino acids. J lost 4 bases, V lost 7 bases, and 5 bases had no gene match. CDR3 sequence: CASNRLAGGADTQYF. The CDR3 DNA reads as TGTGCCAGCAATAGACTAGCGGGAGGCGCAGATACGCAGTATTTT.

V and J are TRBV7-6 and TRBJ2-5, with D hard to call. Germline CDR1 reads SGHVS; CDR2 reads FNYEAQ. Deletions cut 5 bases from V and 0 bases from J, with 4 bases between. CDR3 size: 12 residues. The CDR3 is CASSRYQETQYF. As DNA, the CDR3 is TGTGCCAGCAGCCGGTACCAAGAGACCCAGTACTTC.

The table lists this clonotype with many counts. This sequence joins TRBV24-1 and TRBJ2-3; D might be TRBD1 (5 bases). The CDR3 loop spans 16 amino acids. Germline values: CDR1 KGHDR, CDR2 SFDVKD. Trimming removed 0 bases at V and 3 bases at J, with 12 bases between. CDR3 sequence reads: CATSDLPGWKTDTQYF. The CDR3 nucleotides read TGTGCCACCAGTGATTTGCCAGGGTGGAAGACAGATACGCAGTATTTT.

This clonotype has more than one count but fewer than ten. The rearrangement joins TRBV29-1 to TRBJ1-1; a weak D match, TRBD1 (6 bases). Germline-derived CDR1 and CDR2 are SQVTM and ANQGSEA. CDR3 size: 11 residues. The germline V and J ends were trimmed by 4 bases and 10 bases, with 13 bases remaining between them. The CDR3 region is CSVGGAGGAFF. CDR3 DNA: TGCAGCGTTGGGGGGGCAGGTGGAGCTTTCTTT.

This clonotype was observed many times. The gene calls are TRBV28 and TRBJ2-7, with D perhaps TRBD2 (6 bases). Germline V gene lookup returns CDR1 MDHEN and CDR2 SYDVKM. This CDR3 comprises 13 residues. Trimming removed 6 bases at V and 6 bases at J, with 15 bases between. CDR3 in DNA: TGTGCCAGCAGGCAGACTAGTAGCGGCGAGCAGTACTTC. Its translation is CASRQTSSGEQYF.

This clonotype was observed many times. This chain connects TRBV5-1 to TRBJ2-7; TRBD1 matches at 9 bases. CDR1 and CDR2 (germline): SGHRS, YFSETQ. With 0 bases clipped from V and 2 bases from J, the junction kept 3 bases outside the gene matches. The CDR3 has 15 residues. The chain's CDR3 is CASSLEQGAAYEQYF. DNA for the CDR3: TGCGCCAGCAGCTTGGAACAGGGGGCGGCCTACGAGCAGTACTTC.

The chain couples TRBV6-6 to TRBJ1-1; possible D gene TRBD1, 5 bases. The germline gives CDR1 MNHNY, CDR2 SVGAGI (reference sequence). The germline V and J ends were trimmed by 2 bases and 11 bases, with 18 bases remaining between them. There are 14 residues in the CDR3. The CDR3 nucleotides read TGTGCCAGCAGTTACCGTGGGGCGCCGGGGGGTGCTTTCTTT. Amino acid sequence: CASSYRGAPGGAFF.

The chain carries TRBV10-3 and TRBJ2-1; 9 bases fit TRBD2. J was trimmed by 10 bases and V by 2 bases; bases with no gene match: 18. The CDR3 runs 18 residues. The germline gives CDR1 ENHRY, CDR2 SYGVKD. The DNA for the CDR3 is TGTGCCATCAGTGAGCCGCAGGACGGGGCGGGAGGGTCGGGGGAGCAGTTCTTC. It codes for CAISEPQDGAGGSGEQFF.

This clonotype occurred a few times. The CDR3 nucleotides are TGTGCCAGCAGTAGTTTGATGGTCTACGAGCAGTACTTC. It specifies CASSSLMVYEQYF. The chain couples TRBV6-1 to TRBJ2-7, with no clear D. The CDR3 runs to 13 residues. In germline, CDR1 is MNHNS, CDR2 SASEGT. V was pared by 5 bases and J by 3 bases, with 11 bases between.

This clonotype was seen repeatedly, ten times or more. This sequence joins TRBV11-2 and TRBJ2-7; 13 positions match TRBD2. CDR3 length: 15 residues. The germline CDR1 and CDR2 sequences are SGHAT and FQNNGV. With V trimmed by 8 bases and J by 3 bases, 7 bases remained unmatched. CDR3 residues: CASSGTSGTIYEQYF. In DNA form, the CDR3 reads TGTGCCAGCTCGGGGACTAGCGGGACCATCTACGAGCAGTACTTC.

This clonotype was seen at least ten times. The gene calls are TRBV5-1 and TRBJ2-1; 10 bases match TRBD2. This CDR3 has 16 amino acids. The germline CDR1 and CDR2 sequences are SGHRS and YFSETQ. The ends lost 4 bases at V and 9 bases at J; junction bases unmatched: 13. The chain's CDR3 is CASSTHSAGGPGEQFF. In DNA form, the CDR3 reads TGCGCCAGCAGCACCCACTCAGCGGGAGGGCCGGGTGAGCAGTTCTTC.

The chain recombines TRBV20-1 with TRBJ2-5, with a tentative D call TRBD1 (5 bases). The CDR3 runs 13 residues. CDR1 is DFQATT, CDR2 SNEGSKA, per germline (reference sequence). V was shortened by 0 bases and J by 3 bases, with 8 bases between the two germline ends. The chain's CDR3 is CSARELREETQYF. As DNA, the CDR3 is TGCAGTGCTAGAGAACTCAGGGAAGAGACCCAGTACTTC.

Many counts were recorded for this clonotype. The gene calls are TRBV7-6 and TRBJ1-1, with a possible D match to TRBD1 (6 bases). V lost 1 base, J lost 5 bases, and 17 bases lay in between. The CDR3 totals 16 residues. Per germline, CDR1 SGHVS and CDR2 FNYEAQ. The CDR3 sequence: CASSLELGGAGTEAFF. For the CDR3, the DNA is TGTGCCAGCAGCTTAGAGCTGGGGGGCGCGGGGACTGAAGCTTTCTTT. Complete variable domain (other parts from reference TRBV7-6 and TRBJ1-1): GAGVSQSPRYKVTKRGQDVALRCDPISGHVSLYWYRQALGQGPEFLTYFNYEAQQDKSGLPNDRFSAERPEGSISTLTIQRTEQRDSAMYRCASSLELGGAGTEAFFGQGTRLTVV.

This clonotype was detected many times. The chain recombines TRBV5-5 with TRBJ1-1; a possible D gene is TRBD1 (6 bases). Trimming removed 3 bases from V and 1 base from J, with 10 bases in between. The length of the CDR3 is 14 residues. Germline CDR1 and CDR2: SGHKS and YYEKEE (reference sequence). CDR3 loop: CASSWLRGNTEAFF. The DNA of the CDR3 is TGTGCCAGCAGCTGGCTCAGGGGGAACACTGAAGCTTTCTTT.

This chain links TRBV6-2 or TRBV6-3 with TRBJ2-7, with D perhaps matching TRBD1 (5 bases). The V and J ends lost 1 base and 7 bases respectively, with 11 bases between them. Looked up from germline, CDR1 is MNHEY and CDR2 is SVGEGT. This CDR3 is 13 amino acids long. CDR3: CASSYFQGIEQYF. CDR3 nucleotide sequence: TGTGCCAGCAGTTACTTCCAGGGAATAGAGCAGTACTTC.